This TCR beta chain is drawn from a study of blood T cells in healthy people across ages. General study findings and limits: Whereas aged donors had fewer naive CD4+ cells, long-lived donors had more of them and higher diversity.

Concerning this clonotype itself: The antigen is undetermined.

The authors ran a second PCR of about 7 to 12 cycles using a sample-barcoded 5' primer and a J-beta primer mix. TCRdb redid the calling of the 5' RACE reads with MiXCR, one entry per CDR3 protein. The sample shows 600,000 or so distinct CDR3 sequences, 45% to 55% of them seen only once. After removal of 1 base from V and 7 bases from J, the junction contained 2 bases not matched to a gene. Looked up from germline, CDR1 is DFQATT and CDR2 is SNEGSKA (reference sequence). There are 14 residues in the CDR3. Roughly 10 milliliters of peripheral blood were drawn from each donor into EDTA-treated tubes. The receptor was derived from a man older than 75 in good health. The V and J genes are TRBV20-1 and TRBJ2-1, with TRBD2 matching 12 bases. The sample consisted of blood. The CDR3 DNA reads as TGCAGTGCTAGAGGGACTAGCGGGGAGAATGAGCAGTTCTTC. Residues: CSARGTSGENEQFF.